This is a list of T cell receptor beta chains from one sample in a study of shared clonotypes between healthy human individuals. Method: immunoSEQ multiplex PCR; TCRdb's copy keeps in-frame clones and lacks some. The table has 2,500,000 or so clones, roughly 93% seen once; the top ten hold 0.36%. Sequencing used naive CD4+ T cells from PBMCs. These receptors came from a man younger than 35 in good health. Some clones in this sample may be carry-over from other donors' samples. CDR3s include the opening cysteine and the closing phenylalanine or tryptophan. A D gene is named only where the DNA matches it firmly.

v_call	j_call	d_call	cdr3_nt	cdr3_aa
TRBV6-6	TRBJ2-5	TRBD1	TGTGCCAGCAGTAGAGGACAGGGGCAAGAGACCCAGTACTTC	CASSRGQGQETQYF
TRBV27	TRBJ1-1	-	TGTGCCAGCAGTTTATCCGGAGGGATCGAAGCTTTCTTT	CASSLSGGIEAFF
TRBV5-1	TRBJ1-6	TRBD1	TGCGCCAGCAGCCCTGGACAGGGAATCAATTCACCCCTCCACTTT	CASSPGQGINSPLHF
TRBV5-1	TRBJ2-2	-	TGCGCCTCCCGCGACCCCCCGGGTACCGGGGAGCTGTTTTTT	CASRDPPGTGELFF
TRBV11-2	TRBJ2-5	-	TGTGCCAGCAGCGCCCAAGAAGAGACCCAGTACTTC	CASSAQEETQYF
TRBV5-1	TRBJ2-2	TRBD2	TGCGCCAGCAGCTTTTTAGCGGGAGGGAACACCGGGGAGCTGTTTTTT	CASSFLAGGNTGELFF
TRBV28	TRBJ1-2	-	TGTGCCAGCAGTCCCAGGGGACCGAACTATGGCTACACCTTC	CASSPRGPNYGYTF
TRBV28	TRBJ2-7	-	TGTGCCAGCAGTTTATCGGGACGGGTCTCCTACGAGCAGTACTTC	CASSLSGRVSYEQYF
TRBV6-5	TRBJ2-5	-	TGTGCCAGCAGTTACTCGAAGAGCCAAGAGACCCAGTACTTC	CASSYSKSQETQYF
TRBV30	TRBJ2-7	TRBD1	TGTGCCTGGGCCGGGACAGGGAAAACCTACGAGCAGTACTTC	CAWAGTGKTYEQYF